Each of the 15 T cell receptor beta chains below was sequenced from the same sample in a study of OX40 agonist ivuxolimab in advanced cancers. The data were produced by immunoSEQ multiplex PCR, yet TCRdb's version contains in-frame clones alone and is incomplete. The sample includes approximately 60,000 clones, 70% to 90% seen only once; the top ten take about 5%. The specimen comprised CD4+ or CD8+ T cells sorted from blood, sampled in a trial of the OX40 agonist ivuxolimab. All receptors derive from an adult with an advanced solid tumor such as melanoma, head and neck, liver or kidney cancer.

Here the CDR3 DNA reads TGTGCCAGCAGCAGAAGACAGGGGGCCGACGGGGAGCTGTTTTTT. Translating it yields CASSRRQGADGELFF. The chain recombines TRBV9 with TRBJ2-2; 10 bases align to TRBD1. This CDR3 spans 15 amino acids. Germline V gene sequence: CDR1 SGDLS, CDR2 YYNGEE. With 4 bases clipped from V and 7 bases from J, the junction kept 7 bases outside the gene matches. Full variable domain (rest looked up from reference TRBV9 and TRBJ2-2): DSGVTQTPKHLITATGQRVTLRCSPRSGDLSVYWYQQSLDQGLQFLIQYYNGEERAKGNILERFSAQQFPDLHSELNLSSLELGDSALYFCASSRRQGADGELFFGEGSRLTVL.

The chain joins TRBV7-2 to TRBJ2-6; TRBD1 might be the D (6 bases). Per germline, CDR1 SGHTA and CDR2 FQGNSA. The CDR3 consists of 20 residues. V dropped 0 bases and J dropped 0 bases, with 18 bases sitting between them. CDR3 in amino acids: CASSLAPWTRGSSGANVLTF. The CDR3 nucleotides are TGTGCCAGCAGCTTAGCCCCCTGGACCAGGGGTAGCTCTGGGGCCAACGTCCTGACTTTC.

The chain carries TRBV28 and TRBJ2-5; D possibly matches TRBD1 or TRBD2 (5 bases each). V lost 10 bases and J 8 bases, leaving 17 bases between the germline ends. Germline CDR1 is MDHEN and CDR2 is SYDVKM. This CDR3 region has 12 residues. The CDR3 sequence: CAISGTAITQYF. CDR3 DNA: TGTGCCATATCCGGGACCGCCATAACCCAGTACTTC.

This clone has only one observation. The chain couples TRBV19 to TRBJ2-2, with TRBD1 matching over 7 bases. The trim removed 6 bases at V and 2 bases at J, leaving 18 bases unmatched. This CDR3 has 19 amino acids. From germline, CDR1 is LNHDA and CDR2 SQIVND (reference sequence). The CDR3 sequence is CASSTLGRGGRGNTGELFF. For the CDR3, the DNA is TGTGCCAGTAGCACACTGGGGAGAGGGGGCCGAGGTAACACCGGGGAGCTGTTTTTT.

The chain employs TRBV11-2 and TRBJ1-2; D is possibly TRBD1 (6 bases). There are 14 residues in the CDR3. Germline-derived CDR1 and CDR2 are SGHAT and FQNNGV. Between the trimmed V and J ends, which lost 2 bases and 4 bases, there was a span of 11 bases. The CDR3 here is CASSLQQGGYGYTF. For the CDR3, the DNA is TGTGCCAGCAGCTTACAACAGGGAGGCTATGGCTACACCTTC. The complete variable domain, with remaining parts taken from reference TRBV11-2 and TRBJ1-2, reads EAGVAQSPRYKIIEKRQSVAFWCNPISGHATLYWYQQILGQGPKLLIQFQNNGVVDDSQLPKDRFSAERLKGVDSTLKIQPAKLEDSAVYLCASSLQQGGYGYTFGSGTRLTVV.

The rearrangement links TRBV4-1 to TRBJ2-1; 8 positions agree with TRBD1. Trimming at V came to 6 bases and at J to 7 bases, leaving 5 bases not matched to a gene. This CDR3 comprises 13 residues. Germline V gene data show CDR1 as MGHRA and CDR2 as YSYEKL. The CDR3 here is CASSRQGRNEQFF. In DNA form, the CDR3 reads TGCGCCAGCAGTAGACAGGGGCGAAATGAGCAGTTCTTC.

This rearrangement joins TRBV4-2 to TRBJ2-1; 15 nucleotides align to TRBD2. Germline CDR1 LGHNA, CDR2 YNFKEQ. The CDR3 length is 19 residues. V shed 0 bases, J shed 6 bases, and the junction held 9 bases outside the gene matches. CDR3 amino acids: CASSQDWTSGRANPNEQFF. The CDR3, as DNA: TGTGCCAGCAGCCAAGATTGGACTAGCGGGAGGGCCAATCCCAATGAGCAGTTCTTC.

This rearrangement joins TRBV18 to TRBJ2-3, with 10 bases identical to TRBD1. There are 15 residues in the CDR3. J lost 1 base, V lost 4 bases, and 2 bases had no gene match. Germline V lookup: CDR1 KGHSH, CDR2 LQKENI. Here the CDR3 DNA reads TGTGCCAGCTCACGGGACAGGGGAGGCACAGATACGCAGTATTTT. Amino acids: CASSRDRGGTDTQYF.

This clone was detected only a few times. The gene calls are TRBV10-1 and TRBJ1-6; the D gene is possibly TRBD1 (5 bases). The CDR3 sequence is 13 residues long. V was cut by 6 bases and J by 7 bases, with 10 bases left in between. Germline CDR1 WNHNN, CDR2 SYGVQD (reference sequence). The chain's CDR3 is CASRGEGNSPLHF. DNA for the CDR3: TGCGCCAGCAGGGGCGAGGGGAATTCACCCCTCCACTTT.

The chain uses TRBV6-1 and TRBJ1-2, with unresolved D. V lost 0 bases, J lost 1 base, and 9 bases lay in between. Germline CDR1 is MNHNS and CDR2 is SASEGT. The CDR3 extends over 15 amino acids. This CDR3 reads CASSEAPGRNYGYTF. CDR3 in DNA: TGTGCCAGCAGTGAAGCCCCCGGCCGTAACTATGGCTACACCTTC.

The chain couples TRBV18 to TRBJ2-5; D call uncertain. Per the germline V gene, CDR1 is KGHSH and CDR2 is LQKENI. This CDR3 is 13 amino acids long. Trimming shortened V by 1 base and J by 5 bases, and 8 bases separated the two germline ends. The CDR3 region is CASSPQNRETQYF. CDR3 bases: TGTGCCAGCTCACCACAGAACCGGGAGACCCAGTACTTC.

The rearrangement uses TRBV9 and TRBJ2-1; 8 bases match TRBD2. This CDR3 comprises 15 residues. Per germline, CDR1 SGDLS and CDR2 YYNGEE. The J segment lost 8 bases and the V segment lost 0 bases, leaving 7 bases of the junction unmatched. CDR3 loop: CASSVEVAGWDEQFF. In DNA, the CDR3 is TGTGCCAGCAGCGTAGAAGTAGCGGGATGGGATGAGCAGTTCTTC.

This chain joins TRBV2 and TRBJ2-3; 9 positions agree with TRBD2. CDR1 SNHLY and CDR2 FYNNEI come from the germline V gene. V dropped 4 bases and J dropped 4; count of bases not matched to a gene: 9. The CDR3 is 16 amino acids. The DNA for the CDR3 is TGTGCCAGCAGTGTTGGAAATAGCGGGAGCCCAGATACGCAGTATTTT. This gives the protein CASSVGNSGSPDTQYF.

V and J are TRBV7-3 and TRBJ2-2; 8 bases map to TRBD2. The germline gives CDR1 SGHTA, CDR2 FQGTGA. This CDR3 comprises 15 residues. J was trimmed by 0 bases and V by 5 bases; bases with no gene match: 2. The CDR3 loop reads CASSPGLANTGELFF. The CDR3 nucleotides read TGTGCCAGCAGCCCGGGACTAGCGAACACCGGGGAGCTGTTTTTT.

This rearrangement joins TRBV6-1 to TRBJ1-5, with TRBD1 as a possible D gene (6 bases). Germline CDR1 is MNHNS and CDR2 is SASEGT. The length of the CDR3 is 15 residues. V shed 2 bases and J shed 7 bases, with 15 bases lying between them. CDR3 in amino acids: CASSESGTGPQPQHF. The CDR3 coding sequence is TGTGCCAGCAGTGAAAGTGGCACAGGGCCACAGCCCCAGCATTTT.